This TCR beta chain was sequenced for a study of CD8 T cells in Susac syndrome. RNA in amounts of about 0.5 to 1 ug was reverse transcribed with random hexamers. TCRdb ran MiXCR on the immunoSEQ multiplex PCR reads and lists one entry per CDR3 protein. Among 110,000 to 150,000 distinct CDR3 sequences, approximately 94% were seen once, and the ten largest hold 0.065% to 0.1%. The sequencing sample was made of CD4+ T cells from PBMCs. This receptor was identified in a human donor with Susac syndrome.

The CDR3 DNA reads TGCAGCGTTCAAATAGACCCGTTCTCTAATGAAAAACTGTTTTTT. Translated: CSVQIDPFSNEKLFF. The chain links TRBV29-1 to TRBJ1-4; the D is unclear. Germline loops: CDR1 SQVTM, CDR2 ANQGSEA. This CDR3 contains 15 residues. V shed 5 bases and J shed 3 bases, with 16 bases lying between them.